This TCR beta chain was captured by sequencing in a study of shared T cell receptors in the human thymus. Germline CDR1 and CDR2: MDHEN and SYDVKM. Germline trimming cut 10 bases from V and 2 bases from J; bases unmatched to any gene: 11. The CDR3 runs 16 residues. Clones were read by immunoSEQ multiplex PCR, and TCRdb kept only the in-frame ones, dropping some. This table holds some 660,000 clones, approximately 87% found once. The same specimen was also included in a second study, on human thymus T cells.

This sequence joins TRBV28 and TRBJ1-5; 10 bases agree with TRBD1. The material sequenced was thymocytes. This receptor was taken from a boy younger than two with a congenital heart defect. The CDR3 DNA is TGTGCCACCCGACAGGGGGCCCTTTGGGGCAATCAGCCCCAGCATTTT. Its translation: CATRQGALWGNQPQHF.